Included here is one T cell receptor beta chain sequence, with context. Its antigen remains unidentified. This specimen belongs to a study of T cells expressing NK-cell markers. The CDR3 is 15 residues long. Germline lookup yields CDR1 SGHVS and CDR2 FQNEAQ. TCRdb reprocessed the 5' RACE reads and stores each CDR3 protein as one record, lacking DNA. This sample's table reports over 120,000 distinct CDR3 sequences. Study observations and caveats: The CD3+CD56-NKG2C+ fraction of several donors was likewise dominated by these clonotypes.

This sequence joins TRBV7-8 and TRBJ2-1; the TCRdb call, TRBD2, lacks DNA for checking. The sample consisted of blood T cells: a sorted CD56 or NKG2C T cell subset, CD4+ or CD8+ T cells, or bulk PBMC T cells (not recorded which). This TCR derives from a man aged 18 to 29 in good health. The CDR3 sequence is CASSLPGLIYNEQFF.